These 32 T cell receptor beta chains were sequenced from one sample in a study of T cell responses to AZD1222 COVID-19 vaccine. Sequenced by immunoSEQ multiplex PCR; TCRdb stores in-frame clones only, minus some. The repertoire consists of about 110,000 clones, with around 86% occurring once and the leading ten covering about 1.2%. The sample in question was peripheral blood, obtained on day 0 of AZD1222 vaccination. Receptor source: an adult in good health.

The rearrangement links TRBV11-2 to TRBJ2-1, with D possibly being TRBD1 (5 bases). The CDR3 is 14 residues long. CDR1 and CDR2 from the germline V gene are SGHAT and FQNNGV. V was clipped by 5 bases and J by 8 bases, with 16 bases between them. The CDR3 DNA follows: TGTGCCAGCAGCAATTGGGGCAGTCAAGATGAGCAGTTCTTC. The encoded protein is CASSNWGSQDEQFF.

The genes are TRBV3-1 (or the pseudogene TRBV3-2) and TRBJ2-7; 12 bases match TRBD2. V was pared by 1 base and J by 9 bases, with 10 bases of the junction left unmatched. Looked up from germline, CDR1 is LGHDT and CDR2 is YNNKEL (reference sequence). The CDR3 covers 16 residues. Here the CDR3 reads CASSQVSSGGAVRQYF. The CDR3 coding sequence is TGTGCCAGCAGCCAAGTTTCTAGCGGGGGGGCCGTGAGGCAGTACTTC.

The chain combines TRBV2 with TRBJ1-6, with D uncertain. Germline V lookup: CDR1 SNHLY, CDR2 FYNNEI. V was shortened by 2 bases and J by 9 bases, with 8 bases between the two germline ends. CDR3 length: 13 amino acids. The CDR3 DNA sequence: TGTGCCAGCAGTGAATCCGCGAGTTCACCCCTCCACTTT. Amino acid sequence: CASSESASSPLHF.

This chain uses TRBV7-2 with TRBJ2-7; D call uncertain. Trimming stripped 0 bases from V and 2 bases from J, with 11 bases between. The CDR3 consists of 15 residues. In germline, CDR1 is SGHTA, CDR2 FQGNSA. Here the CDR3 DNA reads TGTGCCAGCAGCTTAGCCTGGTCTGGGACCTACGAGCAGTACTTC. Encoded protein: CASSLAWSGTYEQYF.

This clone showed up just once. The CDR3 DNA sequence: TGTGCCAGCAGTGGGTCGGGAGGGTTCTCGACTCAGCCCCAGCATTTT. Translation gives CASSGSGGFSTQPQHF. This chain uses TRBV27 with TRBJ1-5, with D unclear. CDR1 is MNHEY and CDR2 is SMNVEV in the germline V gene (reference sequence). Trimming pared 5 bases from V and 6 bases from J, leaving 20 bases between. The CDR3 covers 16 residues.

The rearrangement uses TRBV5-1 and TRBJ2-2; 7 positions match TRBD2. CDR3 length: 13 amino acids. CDR1 is SGHRS and CDR2 is YFSETQ in the germline V gene. J gave up 4 bases and V 10 bases, and 7 bases lay outside the gene matches. As DNA, the CDR3 is TGCGCCGGTAAAGCGGGACGCACCGGGGAGCTGTTTTTT. It specifies CAGKAGRTGELFF.

This clone was counted between two and nine times. The chain couples TRBV2 to TRBJ2-1; the D gene is possibly TRBD1 (6 bases). CDR1 and CDR2 (germline): SNHLY, FYNNEI. V lost 4 bases and J lost 8, with 12 bases in between. The CDR3 has 13 amino acids. The CDR3 sequence is CASSVRQGHEQFF. DNA of the CDR3: TGTGCCAGCAGTGTCCGGCAGGGGCATGAGCAGTTCTTC. Supplemented by reference TRBV2 and TRBJ2-1, the full variable domain reads EPEVTQTPSHQVTQMGQEVILRCVPISNHLYFYWYRQILGQKVEFLVSFYNNEISEKSEIFDDQFSVERPDGSNFTLKIRSTKLEDSAMYFCASSVRQGHEQFFGPGTRLTVL.

The chain links TRBV6-1 to TRBJ2-1, with D possibly being TRBD1 (6 bases). This CDR3 is built from 14 residues. Trimming took 5 bases from V and 4 from J, leaving 12 bases between them. Germline V lookup: CDR1 MNHNS, CDR2 SASEGT. CDR3 region: CASSNYDRYNEQFF. The CDR3 DNA reads as TGTGCCAGCAGTAACTACGACAGGTACAATGAGCAGTTCTTC.

The chain couples TRBV3-1 (or the pseudogene TRBV3-2) to TRBJ2-1; D gene uncertain. The length of the CDR3 is 17 residues. The V gene lost 4 bases and the J gene lost 2 bases, with 18 bases spanning the gap. Germline CDR1 reads LGHDT; CDR2 reads YNNKEL (reference sequence). The CDR3 nucleotides are TGTGCCAGCAGCCCCCTGGGTAGCTGGGCAACCTACAATGAGCAGTTCTTC. It specifies CASSPLGSWATYNEQFF.

This clone was observed a handful of times. The chain uses TRBV6-5 and TRBJ2-7; 8 bases match TRBD1. Germline V gene lookup returns CDR1 MNHEY and CDR2 SVGAGI. The CDR3 loop spans 15 amino acids. V was clipped by 7 bases and J by 5 bases; unmatched bases: 13. CDR3 residues: CASTNRAGGGHEQYF. The CDR3 DNA reads as TGTGCCAGCACCAATAGGGCAGGGGGCGGGCACGAGCAGTACTTC.

The rearrangement links TRBV12-5 to TRBJ2-5; 15 bases are a match to TRBD2. This CDR3 has 16 residues. The germline V gene has CDR1 LGHNT and CDR2 FRNRAP. V shed 5 bases, J shed 7 bases, and the junction held 8 bases outside the gene matches. CDR3 DNA sequence: TGTGCTAGTGGTGCCGGGACTAGCGGGGGGTCGGGGACCCAGTACTTC. It codes for CASGAGTSGGSGTQYF. Using reference TRBV12-5 and TRBJ2-5 for the parts outside the CDR3, the full variable domain is DARVTQTPRHKVTEMGQEVTMRCQPILGHNTVFWYRQTMMQGLELLAYFRNRAPLDDSGMPKDRFSAEMPDATLATLKIQPSEPRDSAVYFCASGAGTSGGSGTQYFGPGTRLLVL.

This clone appeared once. This chain links TRBV5-4 with TRBJ2-7; no clear D. Trimming took 0 bases from V and 3 from J, leaving 10 bases between them. This CDR3 is built from 14 residues. CDR1 and CDR2 (germline): SGHNT, YYREEE (reference sequence). The CDR3 nucleotides read TGTGCCAGCAGCTTGGTAGCAGGAGACTACGAGCAGTACTTC. Protein product: CASSLVAGDYEQYF. The full variable domain, rest sourced from reference TRBV5-4 and TRBJ2-7, is ETGVTQSPTHLIKTRGQQVTLRCSSQSGHNTVSWYQQALGQGPQFIFQYYREEENGRGNFPPRFSGLQFPNYSSELNVNALELDDSALYLCASSLVAGDYEQYFGPGTRLTVT.

The chain carries TRBV4-1 and TRBJ1-2, with D possibly matching TRBD1 (6 bases). V shed 3 bases and J shed 4 bases, with 15 bases lying between them. The CDR3 spans 15 residues. Germline assignment: CDR1 MGHRA and CDR2 YSYEKL. The CDR3, as DNA: TGCGCCAGCAGCCACCCGGACAGCCTAGGCTATGGCTACACCTTC. It specifies CASSHPDSLGYGYTF.

The chain links TRBV7-6 to TRBJ2-1; D possibly corresponds to TRBD2 (7 bases). The germline gives CDR1 SGHVS, CDR2 FNYEAQ. There are 15 residues in the CDR3. Trimming left V 7 bases short and J 5 bases short, with 18 bases between. CDR3 sequence reads: CASTGGRGPNNEQFF. The CDR3 coding sequence is TGTGCCAGCACCGGGGGGCGGGGGCCGAACAATGAGCAGTTCTTC.

This chain links TRBV7-2 with TRBJ1-2; D is unresolved. The CDR3 contains 13 residues. Germline lookup yields CDR1 SGHTA and CDR2 FQGNSA. V lost 1 base and J 7 bases, leaving 10 bases between the germline ends. The DNA of the CDR3 is TGTGCCAGCAGCTTAGATCTAGGGCTTGGCTACACCTTC. This gives the protein CASSLDLGLGYTF.

The chain combines TRBV7-7 with TRBJ2-5; 8 bases are shared with TRBD2. The CDR3 has 15 residues. Trimming removed 0 bases from V and 5 bases from J; junction bases left unmatched: 5. Germline lookup yields CDR1 SSHAT and CDR2 FNYEAQ (reference sequence). DNA for the CDR3: TGTGCCAGCAGCTTAGCGAGCGGGAGAGGGGAGACCCAGTACTTC. Protein: CASSLASGRGETQYF.

This chain uses TRBV24-1 with TRBJ2-2; no clear D. Between the trimmed V and J ends, which lost 3 bases and 4 bases, there was a span of 8 bases. The CDR3 has 14 residues. The V gene's germline CDR1 is KGHDR and CDR2 SFDVKD. CDR3 sequence (DNA): TGTGCCACCAGTGATGACCGAATCACCGGGGAGCTGTTTTTT. This sequence encodes CATSDDRITGELFF.

The V call is TRBV6-5, the J call TRBJ1-2; D might be TRBD1 (5 bases). Looked up from germline, CDR1 is MNHEY and CDR2 is SVGAGI. The CDR3 sequence is 13 residues long. V lost 2 bases to trimming and J lost 2 bases, with 6 bases between them. CDR3 sequence: CASSYGGNYGYTF. Written as DNA, the CDR3 is TGTGCCAGCAGTTACGGGGGGAACTATGGCTACACCTTC.

The V gene is TRBV6-5, the J gene TRBJ2-5; TRBD1 might be the D (6 bases). Germline V lookup: CDR1 MNHEY, CDR2 SVGAGI. The CDR3 covers 14 residues. V lost 6 bases and J lost 0, with 11 bases in between. This CDR3 is CASRVRQDQETQYF. The CDR3, as DNA: TGTGCCAGCAGGGTTAGACAGGACCAAGAGACCCAGTACTTC.

The chain couples TRBV4-1 to TRBJ1-1, with TRBD1 identical over 8 bases. V dropped 2 bases and J dropped 1; count of bases not matched to a gene: 6. This CDR3 has 16 residues. Germline V gives CDR1 MGHRA, CDR2 YSYEKL. The CDR3 loop reads CASSQFTGTGNTEAFF. The DNA for the CDR3 is TGCGCCAGCAGCCAATTTACCGGGACAGGGAACACTGAAGCTTTCTTT.

The chain joins TRBV25-1 to TRBJ1-3; tentative D call: TRBD1 (5 bases). This CDR3 has 15 residues. Trimming removed 2 bases at V and 2 bases at J, with 10 bases between. Germline V gene lookup returns CDR1 MGHDK and CDR2 SYGVNS. The CDR3 region has the DNA TGTGCCAGCAGTGAACTTTTGGGGGCTGGAAACACCATATATTTT. This codes for CASSELLGAGNTIYF.

J is TRBJ2-7 and V is TRBV29-1, with D perhaps TRBD2 (5 bases). The germline V and J ends were trimmed by 3 bases and 9 bases, with 21 bases remaining between them. This CDR3 contains 14 residues. Per the germline V gene, CDR1 is SQVTM and CDR2 is ANQGSEA. In DNA form, the CDR3 reads TGCAGCGTTGATACGGCAGGTCTCGGTCGGGGGCAGTACTTC. Its translation: CSVDTAGLGRGQYF.

The chain links TRBV19 to TRBJ1-5; D might be TRBD1 (6 bases). Trimming shortened V by 5 bases and J by 1 base, and 12 bases separated the two germline ends. CDR1 is LNHDA, CDR2 SQIVND, per germline (reference sequence). This CDR3 contains 15 residues. CDR3: CASSSLDRSNQPQHF. CDR3 DNA sequence: TGTGCCAGTAGTTCCCTCGACAGGAGCAATCAGCCCCAGCATTTT.

The chain has TRBV7-6 and TRBJ2-1; the match to TRBD2 covers 9 bases. Germline CDR1 and CDR2: SGHVS and FNYEAQ. J was trimmed by 0 bases and V by 6 bases; bases with no gene match: 9. The CDR3 runs 17 residues. The chain's CDR3 is CASSATSGPSSYNEQFF. The CDR3 DNA is TGTGCCAGCAGTGCAACTAGCGGGCCAAGCTCCTACAATGAGCAGTTCTTC.

The DNA of the CDR3 is TGTGCCAGCAGCCAATTCGATGGGGCAGATACGCAGTATTTT. Amino acids: CASSQFDGADTQYF. The chain carries TRBV3-1 (or the pseudogene TRBV3-2) and TRBJ2-3; D remains ambiguous. The CDR3 has 14 amino acids. CDR1 is LGHDT, CDR2 YNNKEL, per germline (reference sequence). V was trimmed by 2 bases and J by 4 bases, leaving 10 bases between them.

The chain combines TRBV6-5 with TRBJ1-5; no clear D gene. The CDR3 sequence is 15 residues long. CDR1 and CDR2 from the germline V gene are MNHEY and SVGAGI. V gave up 5 bases and J gave up 0 bases, with 11 bases separating them. DNA for the CDR3: TGTGCCAGCAGTCCCGGACCCTATAGCAATCAGCCCCAGCATTTT. Protein: CASSPGPYSNQPQHF.

The chain joins TRBV14 to TRBJ2-7; no clear D gene. The CDR3 is 14 amino acids. V was pared by 1 base and J by 2 bases, with 9 bases between. Per germline, CDR1 SGHDN and CDR2 FVKESK. CDR3 protein: CASSQVLPPYEQYF. As DNA, the CDR3 is TGTGCCAGCAGCCAAGTACTTCCCCCCTACGAGCAGTACTTC.

The chain links TRBV27 to TRBJ2-3; D is unresolved. Germline V gives CDR1 MNHEY, CDR2 SMNVEV (reference sequence). CDR3 length equals 14 residues. V shed 5 bases and J shed 4 bases, with 13 bases lying between them. The CDR3 sequence: CASSTPRFPDTQYF. For the CDR3, the DNA is TGTGCCAGCAGTACCCCCAGGTTCCCAGATACGCAGTATTTT.

The V call is TRBV30, the J call TRBJ1-2; the D gene is possibly TRBD1 (5 bases). CDR3 length: 14 residues. V lost 1 base, J lost 8 bases, and 17 bases lay in between. Germline CDR1 reads GTSNPN; CDR2 reads SVGIG (reference sequence). The CDR3 is CAWSATVNLRGYTF. CDR3 sequence (DNA): TGTGCCTGGAGTGCGACAGTGAACCTTCGGGGCTACACCTTC. Full variable domain (rest looked up from reference TRBV30 and TRBJ1-2): SQTIHQWPATLVQPVGSPLSLECTVEGTSNPNLYWYRQAAGRGLQLLFYSVGIGQISSEVPQNLSASRPQDRQFILSSKKLLLSDSGFYLCAWSATVNLRGYTFGSGTRLTVV.

This clone was observed a few times. V and J are TRBV5-1 and TRBJ1-5; tentative D call: TRBD1 (5 bases). The V end was cut by 2 bases, the J end by 1 base, with 10 bases between. The CDR3 length is 15 residues. Germline CDR1 reads SGHRS; CDR2 reads YFSETQ. In nucleotides, the CDR3 is TGCGCCAGCAGCTTCAGGGAGCAAAGCAATCAGCCCCAGCATTTT. Its translation is CASSFREQSNQPQHF.

The rearrangement joins TRBV9 to TRBJ2-7; 9 nucleotides match TRBD1. The germline gives CDR1 SGDLS, CDR2 YYNGEE. The CDR3 is 17 amino acids. Trimming at V came to 4 bases and at J to 5 bases, leaving 16 bases not matched to a gene. The CDR3 spells CASSPTGTGIDVDEQYF. The CDR3 region has the DNA TGTGCCAGCAGCCCCACCGGGACAGGGATCGACGTTGACGAGCAGTACTTC.

This clone was recorded once. The gene calls are TRBV6-5 and TRBJ1-1, with D unclear. Deletions cut 0 bases from V and 5 bases from J, with 13 bases between. Germline CDR1 and CDR2: MNHEY and SVGAGI. The CDR3 runs 15 residues. In DNA form, the CDR3 reads TGTGCCAGCAGTTACTCGACCACCCCCGGAACTGAAGCTTTCTTT. Its protein is CASSYSTTPGTEAFF.